These 12 T cell receptor beta chains originate from one sample sequenced in a study of post-analysis software for immune sequencing data (dated by TCRdb to about 2015). Broader findings and caveats from the paper: Patients showed significantly higher frequencies than controls for a handful of TRBV segments, among them TRBV5-6, TRBV5-1 and TRBV20-1.

No antigen is known for these receptors. Library prep was done by PCR. TCRdb lists the instrument as Illumina HiSeq 2500. Unique molecular identifiers were incorporated into TCR beta cDNA libraries to reduce PCR and sequencing biases. TCRdb applied fastp at Q25 and MiXCR to the public reads, then kept only in-frame beta chains. Rows with one shared CDR3 protein collapse into an entry with the most common genes and DNA. The sample profile shows around 700,000 distinct CDR3 sequences; more than 50% of them were found once. Roughly 10% of the sample is taken by the ten largest. Sequencing was done on a sample of blood. The receptors come from a girl aged 2-10 years with multiple sclerosis.

This clonotype has a single count. The rearrangement joins TRBV4-1 to TRBJ1-2, with TRBD1 matching over 10 bases. This CDR3 is 18 amino acids long. The J segment lost 4 bases and the V segment lost 2 bases, leaving 13 bases of the junction unmatched. Germline CDR1 reads MGHRA; CDR2 reads YSYEKL. The CDR3 sequence: CASSQPVTGGPASYGYTF. Here the CDR3 DNA reads TGCGCCAGCAGCCAACCGGTGACAGGGGGCCCAGCTAGCTATGGCTACACCTTC.

The chain uses TRBV6-5 and TRBJ2-7, with D perhaps TRBD2 (5 bases). The V end lost 6 bases, the J end lost 6 bases, and 12 bases lay between the germline ends. There are 12 residues in the CDR3. CDR1 and CDR2 from the germline V gene are MNHEY and SVGAGI. Here the CDR3 reads CASSALGVEQYF. The CDR3 DNA reads as TGTGCCAGCAGCGCCTTGGGAGTCGAGCAGTACTTC.

V gene TRBV7-9 combines with J gene TRBJ2-3; 9 nucleotides align to TRBD2. The CDR3 spans 14 residues. Looked up from germline, CDR1 is SEHNR and CDR2 is FQNEAQ (reference sequence). J lost 5 bases, V lost 4 bases, and 4 bases had no gene match. The CDR3: CASSYSGSGDTQYF. The CDR3 DNA is TGTGCCAGCAGCTATAGCGGGAGTGGAGATACGCAGTATTTT.

The CDR3 DNA follows: TGTGCCAGCAGCTATGGGGACAGGGGGGAGGGCAATGAGCAGTTCTTC. Translating it yields CASSYGDRGEGNEQFF. V gene TRBV4-2 combines with J gene TRBJ2-1, with 11 nucleotides matching TRBD1. J was trimmed by 6 bases and V by 5 bases; bases with no gene match: 9. Germline V gene data show CDR1 as LGHNA and CDR2 as YNFKEQ. The CDR3 sequence is 16 residues long.

The gene calls are TRBV18 and TRBJ1-6; unclear D gene. V dropped 2 bases and J dropped 5 bases, with 10 bases sitting between them. The CDR3 loop spans 15 amino acids. Per germline, CDR1 KGHSH and CDR2 LQKENI. This CDR3 is CASSPTQVNNSPLHF. In DNA, the CDR3 is TGTGCCAGCTCACCAACTCAGGTCAATAATTCACCCCTCCACTTT.

This clonotype was seen a few times. The chain recombines TRBV2 with TRBJ1-5, with D unresolved. V dropped 5 bases and J dropped 6 bases, with 11 bases sitting between them. The V gene's germline CDR1 is SNHLY and CDR2 FYNNEI. The CDR3 covers 13 residues. The CDR3, as DNA: TGTGCCAGCAGTCCCGCGGGAGTTCAGCCCCAGCATTTT. This codes for CASSPAGVQPQHF.

V is TRBV28 and J is TRBJ2-7; 9 bases fit TRBD1. The CDR3 length is 15 residues. CDR1 and CDR2 from the germline V gene are MDHEN and SYDVKM. Losses at the gene ends were 5 bases for V and 1 base for J; bases not matched to a gene: 6. CDR3 coding DNA: TGTGCCAGCAGTAGGGACAGGGCCCTTTCCTACGAGCAGTACTTC. It yields the protein CASSRDRALSYEQYF. The variable domain in full, completed from reference TRBV28 and TRBJ2-7, reads DVKVTQSSRYLVKRTGEKVFLECVQDMDHENMFWYRQDPGLGLRLIYFSYDVKMKEKGDIPEGYSVSREKKERFSLILESASTNQTSMYLCASSRDRALSYEQYFGPGTRLTVT.

The genes are TRBV30 and TRBJ1-2; D is unclear. Germline V lookup: CDR1 GTSNPN, CDR2 SVGIG (reference sequence). This CDR3 region has 13 residues. Trimming removed 3 bases at V and 2 bases at J, with 10 bases between. DNA for the CDR3: TGTGCCTGGAGGCCGACGGGAAACTATGGCTACACCTTC. Translation gives CAWRPTGNYGYTF.

This clonotype has more than one count but fewer than ten. The chain employs TRBV20-1 and TRBJ2-1, with TRBD2 identical over 9 bases. This CDR3 spans 15 amino acids. In germline, CDR1 is DFQATT, CDR2 SNEGSKA (reference sequence). J lost 6 bases, V lost 2 bases, and 8 bases had no gene match. For the CDR3, the DNA is TGCAGTGCTAGACCCGGGCGGGGGGGCTTCAATGAGCAGTTCTTC. It translates to CSARPGRGGFNEQFF.

The chain carries TRBV4-2 and TRBJ2-3, with D maybe TRBD1 (5 bases). The CDR3 has 16 residues. Trimming pared 1 base from V and 0 bases from J, leaving 11 bases between. Germline assignment: CDR1 LGHNA and CDR2 YNFKEQ. The CDR3 DNA sequence: TGTGCCAGCAGCCAAGGGCAAGGGGCCAGCACAGATACGCAGTATTTT. The encoded protein is CASSQGQGASTDTQYF.

A few counts support this clonotype. The CDR3 sequence is CASSLAGVYGYTF. For the CDR3, the DNA is TGTGCCAGCAGTTTAGCGGGGGTCTATGGCTACACCTTC. The chain is built from TRBV12-3 or TRBV12-4 and TRBJ1-2; possible D gene TRBD1, 5 bases. The ends were cut back, 0 bases at V and 4 bases at J, with 6 bases in the middle. There are 13 residues in the CDR3.

This clonotype was seen more than once but under ten times. This chain joins TRBV7-9 and TRBJ2-4; 10 bases match TRBD2. Trimming at V came to 3 bases and at J to 8 bases, leaving 7 bases not matched to a gene. The CDR3 has 15 residues. The germline V gene encodes CDR1 SEHNR and CDR2 FQNEAQ (reference sequence). The DNA of the CDR3 is TGTGCCAGCAGCTTTCTAGCGGGAGCACGGGACATTCAGTACTTC. Translated, it gives CASSFLAGARDIQYF.